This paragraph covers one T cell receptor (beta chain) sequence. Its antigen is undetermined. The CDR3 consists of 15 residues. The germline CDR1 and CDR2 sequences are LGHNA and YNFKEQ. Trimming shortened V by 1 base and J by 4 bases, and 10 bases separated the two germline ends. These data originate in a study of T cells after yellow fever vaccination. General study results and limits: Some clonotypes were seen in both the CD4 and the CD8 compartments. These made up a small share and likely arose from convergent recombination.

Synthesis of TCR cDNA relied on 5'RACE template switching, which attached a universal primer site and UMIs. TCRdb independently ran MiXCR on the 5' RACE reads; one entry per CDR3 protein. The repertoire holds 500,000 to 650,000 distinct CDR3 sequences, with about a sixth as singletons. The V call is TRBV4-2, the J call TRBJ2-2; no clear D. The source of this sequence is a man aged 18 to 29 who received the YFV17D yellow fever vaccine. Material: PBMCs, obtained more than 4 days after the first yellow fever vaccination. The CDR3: CASSQVKAVTGELFF. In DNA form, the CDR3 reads TGTGCCAGCAGCCAAGTAAAGGCTGTCACCGGGGAGCTGTTTTTT.